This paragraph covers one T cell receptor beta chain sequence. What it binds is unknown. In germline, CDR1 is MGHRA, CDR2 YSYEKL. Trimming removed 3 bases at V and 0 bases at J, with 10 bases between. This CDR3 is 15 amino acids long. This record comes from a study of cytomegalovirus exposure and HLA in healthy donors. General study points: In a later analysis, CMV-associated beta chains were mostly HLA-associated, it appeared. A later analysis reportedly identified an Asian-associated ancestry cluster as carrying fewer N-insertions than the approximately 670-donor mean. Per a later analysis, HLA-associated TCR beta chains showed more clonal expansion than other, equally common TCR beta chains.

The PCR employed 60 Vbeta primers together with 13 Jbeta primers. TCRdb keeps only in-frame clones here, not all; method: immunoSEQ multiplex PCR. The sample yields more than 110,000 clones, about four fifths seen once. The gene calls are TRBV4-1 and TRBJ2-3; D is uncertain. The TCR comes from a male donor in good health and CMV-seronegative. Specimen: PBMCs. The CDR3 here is CASSQLLDSTDTQYF. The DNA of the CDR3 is TGCGCCAGCAGCCAGTTACTCGATAGCACAGATACGCAGTATTTT.